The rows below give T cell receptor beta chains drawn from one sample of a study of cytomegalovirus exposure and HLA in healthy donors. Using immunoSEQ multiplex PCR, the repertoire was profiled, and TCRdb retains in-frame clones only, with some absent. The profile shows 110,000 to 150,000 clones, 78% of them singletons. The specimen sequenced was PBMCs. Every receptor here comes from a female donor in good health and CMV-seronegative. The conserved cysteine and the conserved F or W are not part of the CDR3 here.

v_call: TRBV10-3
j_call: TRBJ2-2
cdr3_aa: AISGQGGAGELF

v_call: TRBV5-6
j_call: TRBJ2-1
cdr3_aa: ASILAGGSDEQF

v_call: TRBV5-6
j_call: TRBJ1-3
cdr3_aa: ASSYDRGPGNTIY

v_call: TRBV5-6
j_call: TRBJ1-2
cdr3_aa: ASSLTTANYGYT

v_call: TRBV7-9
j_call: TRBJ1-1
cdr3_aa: ASSLAIGEVNTEAF

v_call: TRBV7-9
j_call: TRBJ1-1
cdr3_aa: ASSFFGVTSLNTEAF

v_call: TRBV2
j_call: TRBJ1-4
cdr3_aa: ASSVRGGGNEKLF

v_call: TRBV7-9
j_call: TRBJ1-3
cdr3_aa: ASSFNRGTWNTIY

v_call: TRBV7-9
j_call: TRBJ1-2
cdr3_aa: ASTKGGPDDYGYT

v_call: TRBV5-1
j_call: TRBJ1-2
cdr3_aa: ASSLWAGLGYGYT

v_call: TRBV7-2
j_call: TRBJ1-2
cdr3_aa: ASGTGYGYT

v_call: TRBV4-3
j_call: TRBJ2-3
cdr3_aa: ASSQGAFRTDTQY

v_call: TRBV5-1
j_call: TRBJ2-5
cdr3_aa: ASSLVEAREGTQY

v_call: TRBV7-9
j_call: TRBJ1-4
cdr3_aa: ASGPAQGVRGEKLF

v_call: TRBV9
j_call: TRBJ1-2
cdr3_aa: ASSVGPPGNYGYT

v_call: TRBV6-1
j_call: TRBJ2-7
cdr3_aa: ASSERLEGQGYEQY

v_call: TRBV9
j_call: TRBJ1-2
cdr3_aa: ASHSNYGYT

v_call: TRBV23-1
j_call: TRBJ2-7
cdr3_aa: ANRRGSGCSRECGNEQY

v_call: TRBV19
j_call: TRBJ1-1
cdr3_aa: ASSIDRRNVANTEAF

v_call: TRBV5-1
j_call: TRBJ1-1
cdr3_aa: ASSPRTGGNTEAF

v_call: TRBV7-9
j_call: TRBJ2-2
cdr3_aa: ASNGLAAGELF

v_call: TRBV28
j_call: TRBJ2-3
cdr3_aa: ASSSESNTDTQY

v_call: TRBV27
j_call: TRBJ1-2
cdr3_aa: ASSSPWLAGGYT

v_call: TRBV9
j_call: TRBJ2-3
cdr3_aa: ASSVGASTDTQY

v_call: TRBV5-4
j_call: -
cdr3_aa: ASSILTSGGVVYEQY

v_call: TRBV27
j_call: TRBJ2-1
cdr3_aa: ASSGAGTSGYNEQF

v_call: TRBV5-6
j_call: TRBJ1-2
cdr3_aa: ASSIGQGYYGYP

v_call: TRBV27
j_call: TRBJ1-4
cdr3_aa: ASRFRGTNNEKLF

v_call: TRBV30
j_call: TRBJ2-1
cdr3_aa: AWSVGTSDSYNEQF

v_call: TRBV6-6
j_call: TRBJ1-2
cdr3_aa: ASSYGQGRSNYGYT

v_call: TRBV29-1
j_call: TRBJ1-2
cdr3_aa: SVRTANYGYT

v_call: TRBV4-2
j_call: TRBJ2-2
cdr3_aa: ASSQDYRGVPTGELF

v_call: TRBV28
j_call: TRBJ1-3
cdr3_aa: ASSLALGNSGNTIY

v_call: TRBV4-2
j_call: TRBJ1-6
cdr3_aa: ASSQDRTGTGDSPLH

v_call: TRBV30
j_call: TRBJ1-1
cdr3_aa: AWSHVRSAVKAF

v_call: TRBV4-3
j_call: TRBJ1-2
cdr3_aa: ASSQGLNYGYT

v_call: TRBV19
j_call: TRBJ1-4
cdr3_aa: ASSIVQGNEKLF

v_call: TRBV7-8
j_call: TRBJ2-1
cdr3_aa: ASSYRDEQF

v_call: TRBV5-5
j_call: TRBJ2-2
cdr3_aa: ASSPGWRTGELF

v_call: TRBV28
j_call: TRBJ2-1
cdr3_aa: ASSLTGGQEQF

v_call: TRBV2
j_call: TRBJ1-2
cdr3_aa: ASSEAYRNYGYT

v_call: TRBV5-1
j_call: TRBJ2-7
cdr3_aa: ASSLDWTSGIFEQY

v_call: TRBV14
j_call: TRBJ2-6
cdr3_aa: ASSQDHGQGGANVLT

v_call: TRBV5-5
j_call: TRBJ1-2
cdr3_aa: ASSPLGTGGAIYGYT

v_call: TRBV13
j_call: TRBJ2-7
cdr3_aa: ASSLGTGVYEQY

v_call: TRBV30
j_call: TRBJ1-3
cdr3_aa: AWGTGNSGNTIY

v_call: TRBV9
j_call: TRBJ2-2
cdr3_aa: ASSPPLGQGNTGELF

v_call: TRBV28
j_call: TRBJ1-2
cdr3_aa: ASSPYLNIWTGGYGYT

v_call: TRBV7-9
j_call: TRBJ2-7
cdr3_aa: ASSPKGRGTTYEQY

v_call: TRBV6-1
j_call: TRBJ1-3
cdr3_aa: ASSIVGQGQATIY

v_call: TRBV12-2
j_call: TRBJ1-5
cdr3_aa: ASRSLKGHDHQPQH